This T cell receptor (beta chain) is from a study of CD8 T cells in Susac syndrome. The RNA, about 0.45 to 1 ug, was put through reverse transcription using random hexamers. Each CDR3 protein gets one entry after TCRdb re-called the immunoSEQ multiplex PCR reads with MiXCR. The data contain around 71,000 distinct CDR3 sequences, 90% to 95% of them singletons. The authors sequenced TCR beta from blood CD8+ and CD4+ T cells. Germline V gene data show CDR1 as KGHSH and CDR2 as LQKENI. V lost 3 bases, J lost 4 bases, and 6 bases lay in between. The CDR3 is 13 amino acids. J is TRBJ1-4 and V is TRBV18; D is ambiguous. Material: CD4+ T cells from PBMCs. The sequence was obtained from a human donor with Susac syndrome. The CDR3: CASSPTNNEKLFF. The CDR3, as DNA: TGTGCCAGCTCACCGACGAATAATGAAAAACTGTTTTTT.